This TCR beta chain was captured in a study of T-cell memory formation after mild COVID-19. Across the study: There were largely donor-specific TCR clusters.

The sample holds a few counts of this clonotype. Its matching antigen is unknown. MiXCR was run by TCRdb on the 5' RACE reads, yielding one entry per CDR3 protein. The data contain about 180,000 distinct CDR3 sequences, around a sixth of them singletons. General study findings and limits: Cross-reactive memory appears to have joined, as suggested by some responding clones showing up in pre-infection memory. Clones contracting over day 15 to 85 were CD4/CD8 balanced, with later expanders leaning CD4+.

V trimming: 8 bases; J trimming: 0 bases; junction bases outside the gene matches: 3. The CDR3 consists of 14 residues. CDR1 is MGHDK, CDR2 SYGVNS, per germline. The sequencing input was PBMCs or a T cell subset sorted from them (not recorded which). V is TRBV25-1 and J is TRBJ2-7; 11 positions match TRBD2. The TCR sequence derives from a man aged 18 to 30 who had mild COVID-19 (a few samples of this study predate the infection). Cell type and time point are not known. In nucleotides, the CDR3 is TGTGCCAGCCGACTAGCGGGGAGCTCCTACGAGCAGTACTTC. Its translation is CASRLAGSSYEQYF.